The clone carrying this T cell receptor beta chain was seen ten or more times. This sample is drawn from a study of T cells after yellow fever vaccination. This CDR3 has 13 amino acids. CDR1 SEHNR and CDR2 FQNEAQ come from the germline V gene (reference sequence). Trimming removed 4 bases from V and 7 bases from J, with 10 bases in between. TCRdb ran MiXCR on the 5' RACE reads and lists one entry per CDR3 protein. This table holds about 74,000 distinct CDR3 sequences, more than 5.5% found once. The source is a man in his late teens or twenties who received the YFV17D yellow fever vaccine. Sequencing used CD8+ T cells sorted from PBMCs, obtained 5 days after the first yellow fever vaccination. The chain combines TRBV7-9 with TRBJ1-4; D is uncertain. The CDR3 DNA sequence: TGTGCCAGCAGCTCGGACCCTGTTGAAAAACTGTTTTTT. It encodes CASSSDPVEKLFF.